Listed below are T cell receptor beta chains from one sample, sequenced in a study of blood T cells in healthy people across ages. TCRdb itself ran the 5' RACE reads through MiXCR, one entry per CDR3 protein. The repertoire holds fewer than 900,000 distinct CDR3 sequences, approximately 43% seen once, with 20% to 25% in the top ten. Specimen: blood. These receptors were collected from a woman in her sixties in good health. The CDR3 runs from the conserved cysteine through the conserved F or W. A D gene is named only where the DNA matches it firmly. Clone size is stated in some rows and not others, as once, few, many or a class when expanded.

D	V	size	J	CDR3
NA	TRBV2	NA	TRBJ2-1	CASLNMLYNEQFF
TRBD2	TRBV20-1	NA	TRBJ2-5	CSARDFRAGGTKETQYF
NA	TRBV3-1	NA	TRBJ2-5	CASSPFTSQETQYF
NA	TRBV20-1	NA	TRBJ2-5	CSARDRTAGETGYNEQYF
TRBD1	TRBV5-1	many	TRBJ2-1	CASSRDRDSYNEQFF
TRBD2	TRBV7-7	NA	TRBJ2-1	CASSYLGRAGEETQFF
TRBD2	TRBV20-1	few	TRBJ2-7	CSAPLAGGHEQYF
NA	TRBV20-1	NA	TRBJ2-5	CSAAIDRLKYF
NA	TRBV20-1	few	TRBJ2-7	CSAHIGYEQYF
NA	TRBV27	NA	TRBJ1-5	CASSLFGGQPQHF
NA	TRBV6-2/TRBV6-3	NA	TRBJ1-5	CASGRSNQPQHF
NA	TRBV7-2	few	TRBJ2-5	CASSLGMPGETQYF
NA	TRBV25-1	few	TRBJ1-2	CASSAFYGYTF
NA	TRBV7-2	few	TRBJ2-7	CASSPGDNSYEQYF
NA	TRBV9	few	TRBJ2-3	CASSVAPGQSMGDTQYF
TRBD2	TRBV7-2	few	TRBJ2-3	CASSLGDSGRALASTDTQYF